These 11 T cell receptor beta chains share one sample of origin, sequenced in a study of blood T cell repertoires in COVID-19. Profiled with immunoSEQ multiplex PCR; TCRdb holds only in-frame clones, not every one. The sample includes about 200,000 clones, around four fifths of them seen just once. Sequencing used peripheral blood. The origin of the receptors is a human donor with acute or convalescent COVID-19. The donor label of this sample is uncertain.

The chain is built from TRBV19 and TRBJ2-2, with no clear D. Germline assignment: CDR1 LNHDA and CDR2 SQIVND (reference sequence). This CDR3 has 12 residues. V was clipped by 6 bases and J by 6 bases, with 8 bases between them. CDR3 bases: TGTGCCAGTAGCCTCGAGCCCGGGGAGCTGTTTTTT. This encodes CASSLEPGELFF.

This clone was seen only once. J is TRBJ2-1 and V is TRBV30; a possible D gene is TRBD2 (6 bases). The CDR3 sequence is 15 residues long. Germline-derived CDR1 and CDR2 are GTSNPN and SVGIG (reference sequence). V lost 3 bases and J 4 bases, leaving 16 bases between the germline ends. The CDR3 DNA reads TGTGCCTGGAGCCTCCGGGGGTCCTGGTACAATGAGCAGTTCTTC. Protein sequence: CAWSLRGSWYNEQFF.

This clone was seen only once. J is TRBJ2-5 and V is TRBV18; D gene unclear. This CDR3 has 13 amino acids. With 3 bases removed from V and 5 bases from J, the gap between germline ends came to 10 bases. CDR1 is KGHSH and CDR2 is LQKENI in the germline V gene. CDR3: CASSPGSDETQYF. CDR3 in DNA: TGTGCCAGCTCACCTGGCTCTGATGAGACCCAGTACTTC.

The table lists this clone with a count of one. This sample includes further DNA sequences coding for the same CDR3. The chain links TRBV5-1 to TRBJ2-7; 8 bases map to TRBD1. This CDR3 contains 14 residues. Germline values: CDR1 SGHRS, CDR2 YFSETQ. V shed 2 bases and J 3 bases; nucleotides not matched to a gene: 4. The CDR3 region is CASSLGQGSYEQYF. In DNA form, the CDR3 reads TGCGCCAGCAGCTTAGGACAGGGAAGCTACGAGCAGTACTTC. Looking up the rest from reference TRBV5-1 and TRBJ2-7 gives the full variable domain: KAGVTQTPRYLIKTRGQQVTLSCSPISGHRSVSWYQQTPGQGLQFLFEYFSETQRNKGNFPGRFSGRQFSNSRSEMNVSTLELGDSALYLCASSLGQGSYEQYFGPGTRLTVT.

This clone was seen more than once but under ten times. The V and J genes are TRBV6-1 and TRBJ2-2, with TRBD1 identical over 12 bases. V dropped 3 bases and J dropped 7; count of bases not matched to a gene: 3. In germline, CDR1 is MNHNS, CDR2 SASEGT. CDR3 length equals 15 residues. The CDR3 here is CASSEGQGANGELFF. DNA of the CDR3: TGTGCCAGCAGTGAGGGACAGGGGGCCAACGGGGAGCTGTTTTTT.

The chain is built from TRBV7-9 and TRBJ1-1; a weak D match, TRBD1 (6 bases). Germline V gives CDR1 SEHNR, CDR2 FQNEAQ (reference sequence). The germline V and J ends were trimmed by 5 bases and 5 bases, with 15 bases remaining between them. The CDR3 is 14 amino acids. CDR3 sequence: CASSQPTGGTEAFF. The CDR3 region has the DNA TGTGCCAGCAGCCAACCGACAGGCGGGACTGAAGCTTTCTTT.

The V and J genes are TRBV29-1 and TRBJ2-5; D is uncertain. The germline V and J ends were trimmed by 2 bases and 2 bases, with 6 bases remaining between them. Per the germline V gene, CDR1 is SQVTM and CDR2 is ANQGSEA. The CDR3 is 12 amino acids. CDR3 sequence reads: CSVEPYQETQYF. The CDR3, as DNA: TGCAGCGTTGAACCCTATCAAGAGACCCAGTACTTC.

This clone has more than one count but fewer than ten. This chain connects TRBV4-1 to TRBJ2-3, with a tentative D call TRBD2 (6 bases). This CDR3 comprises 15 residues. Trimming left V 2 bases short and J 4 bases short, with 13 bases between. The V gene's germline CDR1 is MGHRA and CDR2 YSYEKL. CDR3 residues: CASSQTRERADTQYF. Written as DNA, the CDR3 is TGCGCCAGCAGCCAAACACGGGAGAGGGCAGATACGCAGTATTTT.

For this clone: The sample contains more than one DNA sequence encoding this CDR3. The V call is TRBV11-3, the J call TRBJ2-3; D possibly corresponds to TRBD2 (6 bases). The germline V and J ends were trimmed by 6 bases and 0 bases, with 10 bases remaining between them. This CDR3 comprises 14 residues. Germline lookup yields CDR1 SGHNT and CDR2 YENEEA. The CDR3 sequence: CASSPGSSTDTQYF. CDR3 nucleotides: TGTGCCAGCAGTCCCGGGAGTAGCACAGATACGCAGTATTTT. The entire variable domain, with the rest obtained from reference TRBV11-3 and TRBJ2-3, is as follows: EAGVVQSPRYKIIEKKQPVAFWCNPISGHNTLYWYLQNLGQGPELLIRYENEEAVDDSQLPKDRFSAERLKGVDSTLKIQPAELGDSAVYLCASSPGSSTDTQYFGPGTRLTVL.

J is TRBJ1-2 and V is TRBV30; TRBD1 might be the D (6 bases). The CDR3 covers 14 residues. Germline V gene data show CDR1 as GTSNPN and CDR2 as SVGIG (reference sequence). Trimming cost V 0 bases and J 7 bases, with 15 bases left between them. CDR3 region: CAWSVGGRGPGYTF. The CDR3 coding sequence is TGTGCCTGGAGTGTAGGGGGACGGGGTCCTGGCTACACCTTC.

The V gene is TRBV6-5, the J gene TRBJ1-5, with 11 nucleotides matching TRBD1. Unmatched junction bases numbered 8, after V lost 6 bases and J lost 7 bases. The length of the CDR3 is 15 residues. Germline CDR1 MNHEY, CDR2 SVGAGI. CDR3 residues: CASRPSGTGGQPQHF. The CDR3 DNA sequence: TGTGCCAGCAGACCCTCCGGGACAGGGGGGCAGCCCCAGCATTTT.